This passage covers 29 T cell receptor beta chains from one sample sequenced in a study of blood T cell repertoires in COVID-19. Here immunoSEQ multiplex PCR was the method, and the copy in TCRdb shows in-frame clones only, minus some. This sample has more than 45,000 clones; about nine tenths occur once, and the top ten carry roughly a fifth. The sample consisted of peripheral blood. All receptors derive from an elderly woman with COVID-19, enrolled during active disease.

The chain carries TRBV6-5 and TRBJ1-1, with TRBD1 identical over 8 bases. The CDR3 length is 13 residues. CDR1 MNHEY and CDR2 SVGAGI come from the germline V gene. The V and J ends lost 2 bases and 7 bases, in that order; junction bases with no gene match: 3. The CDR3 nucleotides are TGTGCCAGCAGTTACGGACAGGGAGGTGAAGCTTTCTTT. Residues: CASSYGQGGEAFF.

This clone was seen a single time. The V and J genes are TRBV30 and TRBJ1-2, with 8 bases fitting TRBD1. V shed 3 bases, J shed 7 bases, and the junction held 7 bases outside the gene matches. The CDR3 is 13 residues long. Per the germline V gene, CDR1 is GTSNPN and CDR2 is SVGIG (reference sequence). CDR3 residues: CAWRLTGGGGYTF. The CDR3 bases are TGTGCCTGGAGGTTAACAGGGGGAGGTGGCTACACCTTC.

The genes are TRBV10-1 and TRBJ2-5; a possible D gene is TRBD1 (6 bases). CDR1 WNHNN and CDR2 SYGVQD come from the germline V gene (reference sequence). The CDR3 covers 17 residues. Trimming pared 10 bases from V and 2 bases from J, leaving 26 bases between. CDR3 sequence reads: CAISNPPRGKLQETQYF. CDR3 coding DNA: TGCGCCATCTCGAACCCGCCGAGGGGGAAGCTACAAGAGACCCAGTACTTC.

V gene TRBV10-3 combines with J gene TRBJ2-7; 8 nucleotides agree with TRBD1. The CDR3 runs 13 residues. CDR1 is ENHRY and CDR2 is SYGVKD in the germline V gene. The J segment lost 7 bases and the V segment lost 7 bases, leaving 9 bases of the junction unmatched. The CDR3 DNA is TGTGCCATCACCTCTGGACAGGGTGGGGAGCAGTACTTC. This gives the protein CAITSGQGGEQYF.

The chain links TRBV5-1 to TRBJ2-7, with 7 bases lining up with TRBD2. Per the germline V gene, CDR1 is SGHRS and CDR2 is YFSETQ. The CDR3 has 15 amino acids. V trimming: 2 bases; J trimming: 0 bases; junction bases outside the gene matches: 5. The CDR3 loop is CASSFSGGYSYEQYF. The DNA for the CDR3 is TGCGCCAGCAGCTTTTCCGGGGGGTACTCCTACGAGCAGTACTTC.

The CDR3 loop reads CASSLQGRNTEAFF. The CDR3 bases are TGTGCCAGCAGCTTACAGGGGAGGAACACTGAAGCTTTCTTT. This sequence joins TRBV7-2 and TRBJ1-1; possible D gene TRBD1, 6 bases. CDR1 SGHTA and CDR2 FQGNSA come from the germline V gene. Trimming took off 2 bases at V and 1 base at J, with 8 bases between the two ends. This CDR3 contains 14 residues.

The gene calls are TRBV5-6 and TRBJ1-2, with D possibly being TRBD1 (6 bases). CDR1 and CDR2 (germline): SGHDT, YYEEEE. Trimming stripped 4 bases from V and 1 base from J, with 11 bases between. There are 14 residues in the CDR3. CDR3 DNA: TGTGCCAGCAGCCGGGTGGACAGTAACTATGGCTACACCTTC. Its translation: CASSRVDSNYGYTF.

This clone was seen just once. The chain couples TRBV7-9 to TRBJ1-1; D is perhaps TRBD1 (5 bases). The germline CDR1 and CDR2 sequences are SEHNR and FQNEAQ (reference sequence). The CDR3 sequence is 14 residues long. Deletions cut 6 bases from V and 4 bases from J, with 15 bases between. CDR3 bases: TGTGCCAGCAGAGGGGAGGGGAGCGGCACTGAAGCTTTCTTT. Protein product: CASRGEGSGTEAFF.

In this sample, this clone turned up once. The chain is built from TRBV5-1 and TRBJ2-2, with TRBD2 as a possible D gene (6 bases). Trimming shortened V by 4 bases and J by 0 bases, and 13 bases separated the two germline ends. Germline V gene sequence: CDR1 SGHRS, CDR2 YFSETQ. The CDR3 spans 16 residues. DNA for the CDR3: TGCGCCAGCAGCGCCTTACTAGCTGCGAACACCGGGGAGCTGTTTTTT. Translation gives CASSALLAANTGELFF.

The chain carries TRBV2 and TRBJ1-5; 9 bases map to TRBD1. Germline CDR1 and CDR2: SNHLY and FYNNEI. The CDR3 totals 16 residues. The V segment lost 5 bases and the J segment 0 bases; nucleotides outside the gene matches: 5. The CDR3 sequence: CASSYTGGHSNQPQHF. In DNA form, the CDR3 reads TGTGCCAGCAGTTACACAGGGGGCCATAGCAATCAGCCCCAGCATTTT.

The CDR3 DNA follows: TGTGCCAGCAGCCCGGACAGTACTGGGGCCAACGTCCTGACTTTC. It translates to CASSPDSTGANVLTF. The V and J genes are TRBV9 and TRBJ2-6, with D possibly being TRBD1 (6 bases). Between the trimmed V and J ends, which lost 4 bases and 2 bases, there was a span of 10 bases. Germline CDR1 SGDLS, CDR2 YYNGEE. This CDR3 has 15 residues. Drawing the rest from reference TRBV9 and TRBJ2-6, the complete variable domain is DSGVTQTPKHLITATGQRVTLRCSPRSGDLSVYWYQQSLDQGLQFLIQYYNGEERAKGNILERFSAQQFPDLHSELNLSSLELGDSALYFCASSPDSTGANVLTFGAGSRLTVL.

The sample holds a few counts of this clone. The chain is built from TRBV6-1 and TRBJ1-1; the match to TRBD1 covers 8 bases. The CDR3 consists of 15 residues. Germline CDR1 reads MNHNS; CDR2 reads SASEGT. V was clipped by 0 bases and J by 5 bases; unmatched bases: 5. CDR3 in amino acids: CASSEAGTGGTEAFF. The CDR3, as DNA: TGTGCCAGCAGTGAAGCGGGGACAGGAGGGACTGAAGCTTTCTTT.

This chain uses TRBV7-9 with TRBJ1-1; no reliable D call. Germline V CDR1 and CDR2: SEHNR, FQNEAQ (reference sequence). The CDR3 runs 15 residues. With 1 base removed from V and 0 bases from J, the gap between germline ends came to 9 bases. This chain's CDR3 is CASSLGGRVNTEAFF. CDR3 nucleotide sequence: TGTGCCAGCAGCTTAGGTGGGAGAGTGAACACTGAAGCTTTCTTT.

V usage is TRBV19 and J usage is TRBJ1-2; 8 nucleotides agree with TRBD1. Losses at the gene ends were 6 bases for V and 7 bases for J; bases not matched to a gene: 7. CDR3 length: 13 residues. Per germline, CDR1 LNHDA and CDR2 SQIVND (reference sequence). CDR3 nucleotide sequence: TGTGCCAGTAGAAGACAGGGGAGAGGTGGCTACACCTTC. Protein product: CASRRQGRGGYTF.

CDR3 sequence reads: CASSHGGQTDTQYF. The CDR3 bases are TGTGCCAGCAGCCACGGGGGTCAGACAGATACGCAGTATTTT. The V and J genes are TRBV14 and TRBJ2-3; TRBD2 might be the D (6 bases). CDR1 SGHDN and CDR2 FVKESK come from the germline V gene. V was clipped by 3 bases and J by 3 bases, with 10 bases between them. CDR3 length: 14 amino acids.

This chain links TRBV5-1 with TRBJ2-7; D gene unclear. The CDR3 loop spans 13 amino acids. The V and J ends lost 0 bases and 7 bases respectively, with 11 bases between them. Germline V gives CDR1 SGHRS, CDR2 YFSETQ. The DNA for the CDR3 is TGCGCCAGCAGCTTGGGTCCTCTTAGTGAGCAGTACTTC. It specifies CASSLGPLSEQYF.

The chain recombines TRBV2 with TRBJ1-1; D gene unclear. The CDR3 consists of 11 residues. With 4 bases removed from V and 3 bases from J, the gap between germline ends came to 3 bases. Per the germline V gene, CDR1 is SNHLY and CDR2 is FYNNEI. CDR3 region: CASSGDTEAFF. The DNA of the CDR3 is TGTGCCAGCAGTGGCGACACTGAAGCTTTCTTT.

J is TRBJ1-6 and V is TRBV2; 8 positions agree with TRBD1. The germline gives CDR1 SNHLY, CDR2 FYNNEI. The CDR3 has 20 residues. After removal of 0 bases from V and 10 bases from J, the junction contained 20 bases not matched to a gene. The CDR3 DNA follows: TGTGCCAGCAGTGAAGCGCTTTATACCGGGGCAGGGGGCATAAAATCACCCCTCCACTTT. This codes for CASSEALYTGAGGIKSPLHF.

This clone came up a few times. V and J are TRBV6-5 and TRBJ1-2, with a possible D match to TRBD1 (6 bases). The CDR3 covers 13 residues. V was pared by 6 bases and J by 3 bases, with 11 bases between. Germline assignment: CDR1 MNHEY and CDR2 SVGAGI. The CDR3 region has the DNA TGTGCCAGCAGCCCGGGACATTACTATGGCTACACCTTC. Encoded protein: CASSPGHYYGYTF.

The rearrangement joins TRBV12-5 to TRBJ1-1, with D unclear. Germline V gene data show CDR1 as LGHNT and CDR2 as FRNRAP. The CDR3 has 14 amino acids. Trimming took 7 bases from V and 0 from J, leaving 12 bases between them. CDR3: CASAPLSVNTEAFF. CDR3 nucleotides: TGTGCTAGTGCCCCTCTCTCCGTGAACACTGAAGCTTTCTTT. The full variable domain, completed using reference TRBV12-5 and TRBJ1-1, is DARVTQTPRHKVTEMGQEVTMRCQPILGHNTVFWYRQTMMQGLELLAYFRNRAPLDDSGMPKDRFSAEMPDATLATLKIQPSEPRDSAVYFCASAPLSVNTEAFFGQGTRLTVV.

DNA for the CDR3: TGTGCCAGCAGCTTAGCGGGACTAGACCCCGAGCAGTACTTC. This gives the protein CASSLAGLDPEQYF. This sequence joins TRBV11-1 and TRBJ2-7, with 8 bases fitting TRBD2. The V segment lost 0 bases and the J segment 6 bases; nucleotides outside the gene matches: 4. The germline gives CDR1 SGHAT, CDR2 FQDESV (reference sequence). CDR3 length equals 14 residues.

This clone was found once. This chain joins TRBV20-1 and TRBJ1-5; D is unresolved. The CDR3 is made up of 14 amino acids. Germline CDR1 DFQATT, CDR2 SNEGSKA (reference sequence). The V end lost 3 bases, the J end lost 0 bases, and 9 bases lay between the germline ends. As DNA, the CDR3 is TGCAGTGCTAGTCGCGGTTATAGCAATCAGCCCCAGCATTTT. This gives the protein CSASRGYSNQPQHF.

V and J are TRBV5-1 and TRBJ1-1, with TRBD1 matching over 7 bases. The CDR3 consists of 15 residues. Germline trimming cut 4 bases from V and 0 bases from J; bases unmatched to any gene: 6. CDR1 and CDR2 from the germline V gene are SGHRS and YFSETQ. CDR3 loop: CASSRGQSMNTEAFF. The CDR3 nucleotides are TGCGCCAGCAGCCGGGGACAGAGCATGAACACTGAAGCTTTCTTT.

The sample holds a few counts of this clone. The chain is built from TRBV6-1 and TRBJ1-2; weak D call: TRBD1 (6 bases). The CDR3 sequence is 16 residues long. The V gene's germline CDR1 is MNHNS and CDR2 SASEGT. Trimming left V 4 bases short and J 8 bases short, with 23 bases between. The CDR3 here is CASSGPLGAGASGYTF. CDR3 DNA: TGTGCCAGCAGTGGCCCCCTGGGAGCGGGGGCCTCAGGCTACACCTTC.

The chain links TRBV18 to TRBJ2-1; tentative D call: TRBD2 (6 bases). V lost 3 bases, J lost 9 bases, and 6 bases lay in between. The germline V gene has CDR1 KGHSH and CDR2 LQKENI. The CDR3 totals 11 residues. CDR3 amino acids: CASSPSGEQFF. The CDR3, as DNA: TGTGCCAGCTCACCTAGCGGTGAGCAGTTCTTC.

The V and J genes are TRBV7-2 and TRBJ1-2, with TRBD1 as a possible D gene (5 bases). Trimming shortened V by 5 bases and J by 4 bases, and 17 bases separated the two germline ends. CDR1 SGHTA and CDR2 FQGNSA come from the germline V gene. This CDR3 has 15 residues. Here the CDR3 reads CASSLGVQGGYGYTF. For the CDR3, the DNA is TGTGCCAGCAGCCTAGGGGTCCAGGGTGGCTATGGCTACACCTTC. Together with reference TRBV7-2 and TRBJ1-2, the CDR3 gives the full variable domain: GAGVSQSPSNKVTEKGKDVELRCDPISGHTALYWYRQSLGQGLEFLIYFQGNSAPDKSGLPSDRFSAERTGGSVSTLTIQRTQQEDSAVYLCASSLGVQGGYGYTFGSGTRLTVV.

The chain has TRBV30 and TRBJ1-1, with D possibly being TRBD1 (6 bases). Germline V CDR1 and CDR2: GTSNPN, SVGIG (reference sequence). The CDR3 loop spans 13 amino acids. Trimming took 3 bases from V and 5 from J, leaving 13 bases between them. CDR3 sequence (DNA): TGTGCCTGGAGAAACAGGGAGCAGACTGAAGCTTTCTTT. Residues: CAWRNREQTEAFF.

The CDR3 loop is CASSGTEWGWGSPLHF. The CDR3 bases are TGTGCCAGCAGCGGGACTGAGTGGGGCTGGGGATCACCCCTCCACTTT. V is TRBV7-8 and J is TRBJ1-6; possible D gene TRBD1, 5 bases. Germline lookup yields CDR1 SGHVS and CDR2 FQNEAQ. Trimming shortened V by 5 bases and J by 10 bases, and 21 bases separated the two germline ends. The CDR3 contains 16 residues.

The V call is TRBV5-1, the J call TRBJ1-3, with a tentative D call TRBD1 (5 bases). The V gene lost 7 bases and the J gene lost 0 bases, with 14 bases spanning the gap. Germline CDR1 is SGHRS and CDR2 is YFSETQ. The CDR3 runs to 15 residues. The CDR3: CASSDGGGSGNTIYF. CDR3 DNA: TGCGCCAGCTCCGACGGGGGGGGCTCTGGAAACACCATATATTTT.